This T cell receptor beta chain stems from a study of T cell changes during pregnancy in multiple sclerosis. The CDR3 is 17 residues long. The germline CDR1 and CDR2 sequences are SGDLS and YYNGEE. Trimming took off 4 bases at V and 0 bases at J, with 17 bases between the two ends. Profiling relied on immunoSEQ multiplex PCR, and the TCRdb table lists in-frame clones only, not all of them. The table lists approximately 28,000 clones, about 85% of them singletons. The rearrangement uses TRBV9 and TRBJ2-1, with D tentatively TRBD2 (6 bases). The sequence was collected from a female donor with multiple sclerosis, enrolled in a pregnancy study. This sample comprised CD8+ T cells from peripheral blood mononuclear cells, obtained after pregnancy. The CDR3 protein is CASSSNPQRASYNEQFF. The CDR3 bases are TGTGCCAGCAGCTCCAATCCTCAGCGGGCCTCCTACAATGAGCAGTTCTTC.